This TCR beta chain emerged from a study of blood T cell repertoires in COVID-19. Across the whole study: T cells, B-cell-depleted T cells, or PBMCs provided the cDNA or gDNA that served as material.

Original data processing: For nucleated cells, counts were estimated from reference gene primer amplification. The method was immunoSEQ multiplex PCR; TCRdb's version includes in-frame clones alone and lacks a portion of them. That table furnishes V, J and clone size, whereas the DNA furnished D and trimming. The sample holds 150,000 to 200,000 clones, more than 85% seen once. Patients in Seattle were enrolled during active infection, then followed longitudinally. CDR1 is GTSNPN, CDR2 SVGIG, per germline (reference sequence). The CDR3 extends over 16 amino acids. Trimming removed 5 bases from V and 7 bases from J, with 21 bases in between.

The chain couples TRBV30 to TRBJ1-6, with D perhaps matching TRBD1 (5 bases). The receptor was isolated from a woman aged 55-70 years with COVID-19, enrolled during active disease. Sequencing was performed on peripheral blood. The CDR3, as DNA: TGTGCCTGGGGGGGAGAGGCTATGACTCGGAATTCACCCCTCCACTTT. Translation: CAWGGEAMTRNSPLHF.